This TCR beta chain was captured by sequencing in a study of blood T cells in healthy people across ages. This clonotype has a handful of counts. Trimming removed 8 bases from V and 0 bases from J; junction bases left unmatched: 8. Germline V gene sequence: CDR1 SGHTA, CDR2 FQGTGA. This CDR3 is 15 amino acids long. Then a second PCR, running roughly 7 to 12 cycles, was carried out with a sample-barcoded 5' primer and a J-beta primer mix. One entry per CDR3 protein, called by TCRdb with MiXCR from the 5' RACE reads. The table lists over a million distinct CDR3 sequences, about 43% of them singletons. This chain uses TRBV7-3 with TRBJ2-3, with 7 bases identical to TRBD1. Sequenced sample: blood. The sequence was collected from a woman between 18 and 29 years old in good health. The CDR3 DNA is TGTGCCAGCGGAGTGGGACAGTTTAGCACAGATACGCAGTATTTT. Amino acid sequence: CASGVGQFSTDTQYF.